The present T cell receptor beta chain was sequenced within a study of blood T cell repertoires in COVID-19. Looking at the study overall: Sites in the United States, Italy and Spain provided acute and convalescent COVID-19 samples. The cDNA or gDNA used as material had been derived from T cells, B-cell-depleted T cells, or PBMCs.

Original methodology: Estimation of nucleated cell counts relied on the amplification of reference gene primers. Some clones are missing from TCRdb's copy, which holds only in-frame ones; the method was immunoSEQ multiplex PCR. The DNA gave D and trimming, while V, J and clone size come from that table. The table lists 250,000 or so clones, around nine tenths of them singletons. What was sequenced was peripheral blood. This TCR was recovered from a woman in her sixties or seventies with active or convalescent COVID-19.

This CDR3 reads CASSFSGETEAFF. CDR3 coding DNA: TGTGCCAGCAGCTTCTCAGGGGAAACTGAAGCTTTCTTT. The chain recombines TRBV7-3 with TRBJ1-1; tentative D call: TRBD1 (6 bases). V was clipped by 3 bases and J by 5 bases, with 10 bases between them. The CDR3 length is 13 residues. Germline V lookup: CDR1 SGHTA, CDR2 FQGTGA.